This TCR beta chain was recorded in a study of regulatory T cells in long-lasting Graves disease. Study-level results: The study found TRBV28, TRBJ1-2 and TRBJ2-5 favored in persistent disease. In persistent patients, shared public clonotypes (2,741) outnumbered those in new patients (around 1,000). The study found lower TCR diversity in persistent Graves' patients than in newly diagnosed ones.

CDR3-region Arm-PCR and iRepertoire HTBI primers produced the TCR beta libraries. TCRdb reprocessed the multiplex PCR reads via MiXCR and lists one record per CDR3 protein. The sample includes nearly 350,000 distinct CDR3 sequences, roughly a fifth of them seen just once. Indicated time point: persistent/refractory GD, antithyroid drugs over 5 years with positive TRAb. There was RNA extracted from PBMCs, and the TCR library was made from it. Peripheral blood, at approximately 10 milliliters, went into EDTA tubes. CDR1 SGDLS and CDR2 YYNGEE come from the germline V gene. The CDR3 contains 17 residues. V gave up 4 bases and J gave up 2 bases; unmatched junction bases: 11. Turning to this clonotype: Antigen unknown.

V and J are TRBV9 and TRBJ2-2; TRBD2 agrees at 7 bases. The specimen was peripheral blood mononuclear cells (PBMCs), collected when the disease was refractory, from a patient treated with antithyroid drugs. The source of this sequence is a female donor with Graves disease. Here the CDR3 reads CASSPPPGTNNTGELFF. CDR3 DNA: TGTGCCAGCAGCCCCCCCCCCGGGACTAACAACACCGGGGAGCTGTTTTTT.